These 9 T cell receptor beta chains were sequenced from one sample in a study of CD8+ T cells in alopecia areata. cDNA reverse transcribed from extracted RNA served as the sequencing template. Clones were read by immunoSEQ multiplex PCR, and TCRdb kept only the in-frame ones, dropping some. Of roughly 100,000 clones in the sample, roughly 56% are singletons; the top ten hold 16%. The treatment: oral pan-JAK inhibitor, 5-10 mg twice daily. Specimen: CD8+ T cells sorted from blood, collected between weeks 55 and 65, from a patient treated with tofacitinib. All receptors derive from a human donor with alopecia areata.

About this clone itself: The same CDR3 can be traced to other DNA sequences in this sample. The V call is TRBV5-6, the J call TRBJ1-6, with D tentatively TRBD1 (5 bases). The V gene's germline CDR1 is SGHDT and CDR2 YYEEEE. This CDR3 region has 14 residues. V was clipped by 4 bases and J by 7 bases, with 12 bases between them. The CDR3, as DNA: TGTGCCAGCAGCGCTGGGACGGGGAATTCACCCCTCCACTTT. Protein product: CASSAGTGNSPLHF.

This sequence joins TRBV25-1 and TRBJ2-7; TRBD1 aligns across 11 bases. The CDR3 contains 14 residues. V shed 8 bases, J shed 4 bases, and the junction held 7 bases outside the gene matches. Germline V gene data show CDR1 as MGHDK and CDR2 as SYGVNS. The CDR3 region has the DNA TGTGCCAGCCCGACGGGACAGGGGGGATACGAGCAGTACTTC. Protein: CASPTGQGGYEQYF.

J is TRBJ2-1 and V is TRBV15; no reliable D call. The CDR3 sequence is 15 residues long. Germline V gene data show CDR1 as LNHNV and CDR2 as YYDKDF (reference sequence). V lost 0 bases, J lost 6 bases, and 12 bases lay in between. Written as DNA, the CDR3 is TGTGCCACCAGCAGAGATCGATCTAGGGCCAATGAGCAGTTCTTC. Encoded protein: CATSRDRSRANEQFF.

On this clone itself: At one end the junction does not follow the germline gene, possibly because of a read error. The V call is TRBV5-1, the J call TRBJ1-1, with D tentatively TRBD1 (6 bases). Germline V gene data show CDR1 as SGHRS and CDR2 as YFSETQ. CDR3 size: 16 residues. The DNA of the CDR3 is TGCGCCAGCAGCTTAAGTCAGGCAAGGGGGAACCCTGAAGCTTTCTTT. Translated: CASSLSQARGNPEAFF.

The chain has TRBV25-1 and TRBJ1-6; 9 nucleotides match TRBD1. The CDR3 totals 18 residues. The V and J ends lost 2 bases and 4 bases, in that order; junction bases with no gene match: 9. Germline values: CDR1 MGHDK, CDR2 SYGVNS. CDR3 in DNA: TGTGCCAGCAGTGAAGGTTCGGACAGGGGCGCGTATAATTCACCCCTCCACTTT. This encodes CASSEGSDRGAYNSPLHF.

The CDR3 DNA is TGTGCTAGTGGTTTGGCCAATTGGGCCGAGCAGTACTTC. This sequence encodes CASGLANWAEQYF. The chain couples TRBV12-5 to TRBJ2-7; unclear D gene. V was shortened by 1 base and J by 6 bases, with 10 bases between the two germline ends. This CDR3 has 13 residues. Germline V lookup: CDR1 LGHNT, CDR2 FRNRAP.

The chain recombines TRBV13 with TRBJ2-1, with a possible D match to TRBD2 (5 bases). Germline CDR1 is PRHDT and CDR2 is FYEKMQ (reference sequence). Trimming took 4 bases from V and 8 from J, leaving 24 bases between them. The CDR3 is 17 residues long. This CDR3 reads CASSYSAAREGFDEQFF. DNA of the CDR3: TGTGCCAGCAGCTACTCCGCAGCCCGGGAAGGGTTCGATGAGCAGTTCTTC.

The chain employs TRBV5-1 and TRBJ2-5; D could derive from TRBD1 or TRBD2 (6 bases each). The CDR3 totals 15 residues. Trimming removed 6 bases from V and 1 base from J, with 16 bases in between. Germline V gene data show CDR1 as SGHRS and CDR2 as YFSETQ. DNA for the CDR3: TGCGCCAGCAATGGAGACGGGGGCCCCCAAGAGACCCAGTACTTC. Encoded protein: CASNGDGGPQETQYF.

This clone came up a few times. V and J are TRBV4-1 and TRBJ2-1, with 8 bases that match TRBD1. Looked up from germline, CDR1 is MGHRA and CDR2 is YSYEKL. This CDR3 spans 15 amino acids. V shed 1 base and J 4 bases; nucleotides not matched to a gene: 3. The CDR3 region is CASSQGTGIYNEQFF. CDR3 nucleotide sequence: TGCGCCAGCAGCCAAGGGACAGGGATTTACAATGAGCAGTTCTTC.